A selection of T cell receptor beta chains follows, all from one sample in a study of hypomethylating agent response in myelodysplastic syndrome. Generated by immunoSEQ multiplex PCR, the TCRdb table keeps only in-frame clones and is missing some. The table includes several thousand clones, roughly four fifths detected once. The material was bone marrow, obtained before or after starting hypomethylating agent treatment for myelodysplastic syndrome (not recorded which). These receptors all stem from a human donor with myelodysplastic syndrome. Both conserved end residues are part of each CDR3. A D gene is named only where the DNA matches it firmly. Expanded clones get a size class; other rows say once, few or many, or leave the size out.

D	V	size	J	DNA	CDR3
TRBD1	TRBV10-3	few	TRBJ1-5	TGTGCCATCGGGACAGGGAACAATCAGCCCCAGCATTTT	CAIGTGNNQPQHF
TRBD2	TRBV28	once	TRBJ2-1	TGTGCCAGCAGTTCCTTGGTACTAGCGGGAGCCTACAATGAGCAGTTCTTC	CASSSLVLAGAYNEQFF
TRBD2	TRBV9	-	TRBJ2-3	TGTGCCAGCAGCGCTAGCGGGAGATCAGATACGCAGTATTTT	CASSASGRSDTQYF
TRBD2	TRBV7-3	-	TRBJ2-3	TGTGCCAGCAGCCCAGCGGGGGTACGCACAGATACGCAGTATTTT	CASSPAGVRTDTQYF
-	TRBV7-3	once	TRBJ2-2	TGTGCCAGCAGTCAAGAGGGTTACCTCGGGGAGCTGTTTTTT	CASSQEGYLGELFF
-	TRBV18	-	TRBJ2-2	TGTGCCAGCCTCTCTGGTTTGAACACCGGGGAGCTGTTTTTT	CASLSGLNTGELFF
-	TRBV6-1	-	TRBJ2-1	TGTGCCAGCAGTGAATCCCGAGGGCTCAACAATGAGCAGTTCTTC	CASSESRGLNNEQFF
TRBD1	TRBV6-1	-	TRBJ2-7	TGTGCCAGCAATAACCTTGGACAGGAACCCTACGAGCAGTACTTC	CASNNLGQEPYEQYF
-	TRBV2	-	TRBJ1-5	TGTGCCAGCAGTGGGCAGGGAATAGGCAATCAGCCCCAGCATTTT	CASSGQGIGNQPQHF
-	TRBV4-1	-	TRBJ2-7	TGCGCCAGCAGCCAAGTAGCCGGGGCCGGGGCCGAGCAGTACTTC	CASSQVAGAGAEQYF
TRBD1	TRBV19	-	TRBJ1-2	TGTGCCAGTATCTCCCCGACAGGGACCTATGGCTACACCTTC	CASISPTGTYGYTF
TRBD2	TRBV9	-	TRBJ2-1	TGTGCCAGCAGCGTTAGCGGGAGTCTGGATGAGCAGTTCTTC	CASSVSGSLDEQFF
-	TRBV6-1	-	TRBJ1-1	TGTGCCAGCAGTGAAACACCCGTGGGCACTGAAGCTTTCTTT	CASSETPVGTEAFF
-	TRBV29-1	-	TRBJ2-3	TGCAGCGTTGAATTCGGGTCGGATACGCAGTATTTT	CSVEFGSDTQYF
-	TRBV18	once	TRBJ1-3	TGTGCCAGCTCCCCAAGACAGCTCTCTGGAAACACCATATATTTT	CASSPRQLSGNTIYF
-	TRBV28	-	TRBJ2-7	TGTGCCAGCAGTTCCTTTCGGGGCAGTGGAAGGTACGAGCAGTACTTC	CASSSFRGSGRYEQYF
-	TRBV28	-	TRBJ2-7	TGTGCCAGCGGCGGACAGATCTACGAGCAGTACTTC	CASGGQIYEQYF
TRBD1	TRBV7-9	-	TRBJ2-7	TGTGCCAGCAGCTTTACAGGGGGCAGGGGCTACGAGCAGTACTTC	CASSFTGGRGYEQYF
-	TRBV6-1	once	TRBJ2-2	TGTGCCAGCAGTGAACAGATCACCGGGGAGCTGTTTTTT	CASSEQITGELFF